The clone carrying this TCR beta chain was counted a few times. Its antigen is still unknown. These data come from a study of blood T cells in healthy people across ages. Findings and limits, study-wide: In these data, TCR beta diversity tracked strongly with naive T cell percentage.

Each sample gave at least 7 million isolated PBMCs. A second PCR of about 7 to 11 cycles used a sample-barcoded 5' primer and a J-beta primer mix. In TCRdb, the 5' RACE reads were re-called with MiXCR into one record per CDR3 protein. The table records under 1 million distinct CDR3 sequences, approximately 48% of them present only once. The receptor's source is a man in his fifties or sixties in good health. The sample consisted of blood.

CDR3: CSASNPGQGSYEQYF. The CDR3, as DNA: TGCAGTGCTAGTAATCCGGGACAGGGGTCCTACGAGCAGTACTTC. The chain couples TRBV20-1 to TRBJ2-7; TRBD1 matches 10 bases. CDR3 size: 15 residues. Germline V gene data show CDR1 as DFQATT and CDR2 as SNEGSKA (reference sequence). V lost 3 bases, J lost 1 base, and 6 bases stayed unmatched.